Included here is one TCR beta chain sequence, with context. The antigen is not known. The method was immunoSEQ multiplex PCR; TCRdb's version includes in-frame clones alone and lacks a portion of them. The profile covers some 97,000 clones, with 90% appearing a single time and more than 0.25% taken by the ten largest. The CDR3 totals 12 residues. In germline, CDR1 is MNHNS, CDR2 SASEGT. V gave up 5 bases and J gave up 6 bases, with 8 bases separating them. This sample is part of a study of OX40 agonist ivuxolimab in advanced cancers. The study, taken as a whole, reports: Normalized expansion of T-cell clones was also low for some nonresponders.

The sample here was CD4+ or CD8+ T cells sorted from blood, taken in a trial of the OX40 agonist ivuxolimab. The receptor was derived from an adult with an advanced solid tumor such as melanoma, head and neck, liver or kidney cancer. This chain joins TRBV6-1 and TRBJ2-1; D uncertain. In nucleotides, the CDR3 is TGTGCCAGCAGTAAGTGGGCCAATGAGCAGTTCTTC. As protein: CASSKWANEQFF.